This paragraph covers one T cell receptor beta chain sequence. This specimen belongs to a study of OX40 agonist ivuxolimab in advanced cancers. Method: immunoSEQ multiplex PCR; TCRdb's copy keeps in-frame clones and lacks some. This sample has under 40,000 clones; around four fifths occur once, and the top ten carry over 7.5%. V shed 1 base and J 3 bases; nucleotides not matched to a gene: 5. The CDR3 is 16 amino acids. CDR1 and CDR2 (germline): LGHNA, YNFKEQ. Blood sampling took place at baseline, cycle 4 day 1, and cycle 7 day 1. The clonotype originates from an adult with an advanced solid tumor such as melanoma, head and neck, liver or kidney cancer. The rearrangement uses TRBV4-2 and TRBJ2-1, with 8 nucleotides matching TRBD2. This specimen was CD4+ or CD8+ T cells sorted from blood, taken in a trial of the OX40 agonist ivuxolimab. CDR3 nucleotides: TGTGCCAGCAGCCAAGCGGGAGGGAGCTTCTACAATGAGCAGTTCTTC. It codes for CASSQAGGSFYNEQFF.